The 5 T cell receptor beta chains listed next were all sequenced from one sample in a study of OX40 agonist ivuxolimab in advanced cancers. Profiling relied on immunoSEQ multiplex PCR, and the TCRdb table lists in-frame clones only, not all of them. The sample yields around 71,000 clones, just under 80% seen once. Material: CD4+ or CD8+ T cells sorted from blood, obtained in a trial of the OX40 agonist ivuxolimab. These TCRs come from an adult with an advanced solid tumor such as melanoma, head and neck, liver or kidney cancer.

This clone was detected only a few times. The chain recombines TRBV18 with TRBJ2-7; D is possibly TRBD1 or TRBD2 (5 bases each). V dropped 1 base and J dropped 0 bases, with 10 bases sitting between them. Germline CDR1 KGHSH, CDR2 LQKENI. The CDR3 consists of 15 residues. The CDR3 sequence is CASSPQAGSSYEQYF. DNA of the CDR3: TGTGCCAGCTCACCACAGGCAGGGAGCTCCTACGAGCAGTACTTC.

The chain is built from TRBV4-3 and TRBJ1-2; 7 bases are a match to TRBD1. The V gene end was trimmed by 2 bases and the J gene end by 0 bases; junction bases not matched to a gene: 0. The V gene's germline CDR1 is LGHNA and CDR2 YSLEER. This CDR3 has 14 amino acids. CDR3 region: CASSQQGANYGYTF. CDR3 coding DNA: TGCGCCAGCAGCCAACAGGGGGCTAACTATGGCTACACCTTC.

The chain carries TRBV7-2 and TRBJ2-5; 8 bases match TRBD1. Germline V lookup: CDR1 SGHTA, CDR2 FQGNSA. V lost 4 bases, J lost 3 bases, and 7 bases stayed unmatched. There are 15 residues in the CDR3. In nucleotides, the CDR3 is TGTGCCAGCAGCTCCAACAGGGGGTCTGAAGAGACCCAGTACTTC. This gives the protein CASSSNRGSEETQYF.

This clone has a handful of counts. The chain combines TRBV2 with TRBJ1-2; perhaps TRBD1 as D (6 bases). V was clipped by 7 bases and J by 2 bases, with 14 bases between them. The CDR3 contains 14 residues. Per the germline V gene, CDR1 is SNHLY and CDR2 is FYNNEI. Written as DNA, the CDR3 is TGTGCCAGCACCCCGTATGGACAGAACTATGGCTACACCTTC. Residues: CASTPYGQNYGYTF. Full variable domain (rest looked up from reference TRBV2 and TRBJ1-2): EPEVTQTPSHQVTQMGQEVILRCVPISNHLYFYWYRQILGQKVEFLVSFYNNEISEKSEIFDDQFSVERPDGSNFTLKIRSTKLEDSAMYFCASTPYGQNYGYTFGSGTRLTVV.

This clone has a single count. The genes are TRBV10-3 and TRBJ2-7; D is possibly TRBD1 (6 bases). The CDR3 contains 13 residues. CDR1 ENHRY and CDR2 SYGVKD come from the germline V gene. V was shortened by 10 bases and J by 2 bases, with 15 bases between the two germline ends. The CDR3 DNA follows: TGTGCCACCAGGAAAGGACAGACCTACGAGCAGTACTTC. The encoded protein is CATRKGQTYEQYF.